Shown below are 25 T cell receptor beta chains from a single sample sequenced in a study of radiation and T cells in renal cell carcinoma. Generated by immunoSEQ multiplex PCR, the TCRdb table keeps only in-frame clones and is missing some. In the table there are 60,000 or so clones, around 80% of which are singletons. This sample's time point: blood 4 weeks post-SBRT, at nephrectomy. Treatment meaning: 15 Gy SBRT to primary tumor, nephrectomy 4 weeks later. The source material was blood, sampled from a patient whose treatment included radiotherapy and nephrectomy. The receptors here all came from a man between 60 and 75 years old with renal cell carcinoma.

The chain employs TRBV19 and TRBJ2-3; 12 positions agree with TRBD2. The CDR3 is made up of 16 amino acids. CDR1 is LNHDA, CDR2 SQIVND, per germline (reference sequence). V shed 5 bases, J shed 2 bases, and the junction held 5 bases outside the gene matches. CDR3 sequence: CASSLGLAGPTDTQYF. CDR3 sequence (DNA): TGTGCCAGTAGTCTTGGACTAGCGGGACCCACAGATACGCAGTATTTT.

This chain links TRBV9 with TRBJ1-1; unclear D gene. V lost 0 bases, J lost 13 bases, and 19 bases lay in between. The CDR3 has 14 residues. CDR1 SGDLS and CDR2 YYNGEE come from the germline V gene. The CDR3 DNA reads as TGTGCCAGCAGCGTAGGTAGCAGCACCCCCAGGAATTTCTTT. Translating gives CASSVGSSTPRNFF. Combining the CDR3 with reference TRBV9 and TRBJ1-1 gives the whole variable domain DSGVTQTPKHLITATGQRVTLRCSPRSGDLSVYWYQQSLDQGLQFLIQYYNGEERAKGNILERFSAQQFPDLHSELNLSSLELGDSALYFCASSVGSSTPRNFFGQGTRLTVV.

This chain joins TRBV7-9 and TRBJ1-4; a possible D gene is TRBD1 (6 bases). V gave up 3 bases and J gave up 8 bases, with 16 bases separating them. This CDR3 contains 15 residues. Per the germline V gene, CDR1 is SEHNR and CDR2 is FQNEAQ (reference sequence). CDR3 in DNA: TGTGCCAGCAGCTTGGGTGGCAGGGGAAACGAAAAACTGTTTTTT. Its translation: CASSLGGRGNEKLFF.

The V gene is TRBV6-1, the J gene TRBJ2-7; unclear D gene. V lost 4 bases and J 2 bases, leaving 12 bases between the germline ends. Germline V CDR1 and CDR2: MNHNS, SASEGT. The CDR3 runs 14 residues. For the CDR3, the DNA is TGTGCCAGCAGTGGGAGTTATGGGGCCTACGAGCAGTACGTC. It specifies CASSGSYGAYEQYV.

This chain connects TRBV5-1 to TRBJ2-7; 9 bases are a match to TRBD2. Per the germline V gene, CDR1 is SGHRS and CDR2 is YFSETQ. CDR3 length: 17 amino acids. Trimming took 2 bases from V and 3 from J; bases not matched to a gene: 12. CDR3: CASSLLPSGEAGYEQYV. CDR3 DNA sequence: TGCGCCAGCAGCTTACTACCTAGCGGGGAAGCCGGCTACGAGCAGTACGTC.

The chain recombines TRBV7-9 with TRBJ1-2; 8 bases agree with TRBD1. Germline V gene lookup returns CDR1 SEHNR and CDR2 FQNEAQ (reference sequence). Trimming removed 5 bases from V and 4 bases from J; junction bases left unmatched: 6. There are 14 residues in the CDR3. The CDR3 DNA follows: TGTGCCAGCAGCCTACAGGGGGGGGGCTATGGCTACACCTTC. Translation gives CASSLQGGGYGYTF.

The chain is built from TRBV25-1 and TRBJ1-3, with TRBD1 as a possible D gene (5 bases). CDR1 is MGHDK and CDR2 is SYGVNS in the germline V gene. V was clipped by 4 bases and J by 0 bases, with 13 bases between them. The CDR3 has 16 amino acids. The CDR3 here is CASSAWGLGSGNTIYF. In DNA, the CDR3 is TGTGCCAGCAGTGCTTGGGGGTTGGGCTCTGGAAACACCATATATTTT.

This chain links TRBV27 with TRBJ2-7; D remains ambiguous. V lost 4 bases, J lost 2 bases, and 12 bases lay in between. This CDR3 region has 14 residues. Looked up from germline, CDR1 is MNHEY and CDR2 is SMNVEV (reference sequence). The CDR3 sequence: CASSSWAGAYEQYV. Written as DNA, the CDR3 is TGTGCCAGCAGTTCTTGGGCAGGAGCCTACGAGCAGTACGTC.

The CDR3 DNA reads TGTGCCAGCAGCCGGAGCGGGGGGGCCCCTTCGAATACGCAGTATTTT. It specifies CASSRSGGAPSNTQYF. The rearrangement uses TRBV5-4 and TRBJ2-3; 10 bases line up with TRBD2. Looked up from germline, CDR1 is SGHNT and CDR2 is YYREEE (reference sequence). Trimming at V came to 4 bases and at J to 7 bases, leaving 12 bases not matched to a gene. The CDR3 runs 16 residues. Supplemented by reference TRBV5-4 and TRBJ2-3, the full variable domain reads ETGVTQSPTHLIKTRGQQVTLRCSSQSGHNTVSWYQQALGQGPQFIFQYYREEENGRGNFPPRFSGLQFPNYSSELNVNALELDDSALYLCASSRSGGAPSNTQYFGPGTRLTVL.

The genes are TRBV27 and TRBJ1-2, with 7 positions matching TRBD1. CDR3 length equals 12 residues. The trim removed 9 bases at V and 4 bases at J, leaving 5 bases unmatched. Germline V gene sequence: CDR1 MNHEY, CDR2 SMNVEV (reference sequence). CDR3 in amino acids: CASSNRGYGYTF. DNA for the CDR3: TGTGCCAGTAGCAACAGGGGCTATGGCTACACCTTC.

This sequence joins TRBV7-6 and TRBJ1-6, with a possible D match to TRBD1 (6 bases). The CDR3 is 15 amino acids. Germline V gene data show CDR1 as SGHVS and CDR2 as FNYEAQ. V lost 1 base, J lost 8 bases, and 12 bases lay in between. In nucleotides, the CDR3 is TGTGCCAGCAGCTTAGGAGGGGGGGCTGATTCACCCCTCCACTTT. It encodes CASSLGGGADSPLHF.

The J gene is TRBJ1-5, the V gene TRBV11-2, with D unresolved. V was pared by 1 base and J by 6 bases, with 7 bases between. Germline assignment: CDR1 SGHAT and CDR2 FQNNGV. The length of the CDR3 is 13 residues. The CDR3 DNA sequence: TGTGCCAGCAGCTTAGGAAGAGTTCAGCCCCAGCATTTT. This encodes CASSLGRVQPQHF. The full variable domain, its missing parts supplied by reference TRBV11-2 and TRBJ1-5, is EAGVAQSPRYKIIEKRQSVAFWCNPISGHATLYWYQQILGQGPKLLIQFQNNGVVDDSQLPKDRFSAERLKGVDSTLKIQPAKLEDSAVYLCASSLGRVQPQHFGDGTRLSIL.

The chain is built from TRBV21-1 and TRBJ1-2; the DNA was not compared with TRBD1, the D call given in the table. TRBV21-1 is a pseudogene. The CDR3 is 12 amino acids. CDR3 region: CASSKSRDGYTF. The CDR3 coding sequence is TGTGCCAGCAGCAAGTCCAGGGATGGCTACACCTTC.

The chain employs TRBV14 and TRBJ2-1; D call uncertain. The length of the CDR3 is 13 residues. V lost 1 base and J 6 bases, leaving 7 bases between the germline ends. The germline V gene has CDR1 SGHDN and CDR2 FVKESK. The DNA of the CDR3 is TGTGCCAGCAGCCAAGGCCCTACCAATGAGCAGTTCTTC. Its protein is CASSQGPTNEQFF.

The genes are TRBV19 and TRBJ2-2, with TRBD1 matching 7 bases. Germline CDR1 LNHDA, CDR2 SQIVND (reference sequence). Trimming cost V 6 bases and J 5 bases; bases outside gene matches: 9. This CDR3 is built from 15 residues. The chain's CDR3 is CASRNKGGATGELFF. The CDR3 DNA reads as TGTGCCAGTAGAAACAAAGGGGGCGCAACCGGGGAGCTGTTTTTT.

The gene calls are TRBV19 and TRBJ2-1; a possible D gene is TRBD2 (6 bases). The CDR3 sequence is 13 residues long. Germline V gives CDR1 LNHDA, CDR2 SQIVND (reference sequence). Trimming took 4 bases from V and 6 from J, leaving 10 bases between them. CDR3 nucleotide sequence: TGTGCCAGTAGTACCGGGGGATTCAATGAGCAGTTCTTC. Amino acid sequence: CASSTGGFNEQFF.

The rearrangement joins TRBV19 to TRBJ1-5, with D perhaps TRBD1 (6 bases). The CDR3 is 15 residues long. Trimming cost V 5 bases and J 3 bases, with 14 bases left between them. The germline V gene encodes CDR1 LNHDA and CDR2 SQIVND (reference sequence). The CDR3 sequence is CASSFAGAYNQPQHF. CDR3 coding DNA: TGTGCCAGTAGTTTCGCGGGGGCGTACAATCAGCCCCAGCATTTT.

This chain uses TRBV11-2 with TRBJ2-1; 7 bases are a match to TRBD2. V dropped 1 base and J dropped 7; count of bases not matched to a gene: 10. Germline V gene data show CDR1 as SGHAT and CDR2 as FQNNGV. This CDR3 spans 16 amino acids. CDR3 in DNA: TGTGCCAGCAGCTTAGCGAATAACGGGAGGAGTAATGAGCAGTTCTTC. Translated, it gives CASSLANNGRSNEQFF.

In its sample, this clone was seen once. The chain has TRBV15 and TRBJ2-3; D is uncertain. V was trimmed by 5 bases and J by 6 bases, leaving 18 bases between them. The CDR3 sequence is 15 residues long. The germline gives CDR1 LNHNV, CDR2 YYDKDF (reference sequence). CDR3 sequence (DNA): TGTGCCACCAGCTTGCTGGGTCACCCTACGGATACGCAGTATTTT. Amino acid sequence: CATSLLGHPTDTQYF. The whole variable domain, filled in from reference TRBV15 and TRBJ2-3, reads DAMVIQNPRYQVTQFGKPVTLSCSQTLNHNVMYWYQQKSSQAPKLLFHYYDKDFNNEADTPDNFQSRRPNTSFCFLDIRSPGLGDTAMYLCATSLLGHPTDTQYFGPGTRLTVL.

The chain recombines TRBV6-5 with TRBJ1-2, with D uncertain. The CDR3 has 14 residues. The germline V gene encodes CDR1 MNHEY and CDR2 SVGAGI. V was shortened by 7 bases and J by 1 base, with 13 bases between the two germline ends. The CDR3 spells CASKQDTNNYGYTF. CDR3 in DNA: TGTGCCAGCAAGCAAGACACGAATAACTATGGCTACACCTTC.

CDR3 sequence (DNA): TGTGCCAGCAGTTTTGTGACAGACACCGGGGAGCTGTTTTTT. This codes for CASSFVTDTGELFF. The chain couples TRBV27 to TRBJ2-2; possibly TRBD1 for D (5 bases). This CDR3 comprises 14 residues. The germline gives CDR1 MNHEY, CDR2 SMNVEV (reference sequence). The V gene lost 3 bases and the J gene lost 3 bases, with 8 bases spanning the gap.

The V gene is TRBV29-1, the J gene TRBJ2-6, with 8 positions matching TRBD1. Germline assignment: CDR1 SQVTM and CDR2 ANQGSEA. The CDR3 sequence is 16 residues long. With 0 bases clipped from V and 2 bases from J, the junction kept 3 bases outside the gene matches. The CDR3 DNA reads TGCAGCGTTGAAGATCCAGGGGGCGCTGGGGCCAACGTCCTGACTTTC. Residues: CSVEDPGGAGANVLTF.

The table lists this clone with a count of one. The chain employs TRBV5-4 and TRBJ2-6; TRBD2 might be the D (6 bases). Germline V gene data show CDR1 as SGHNT and CDR2 as YYREEE (reference sequence). The CDR3 is 16 residues long. Trimming cost V 0 bases and J 3 bases, with 10 bases left between them. CDR3 sequence (DNA): TGTGCCAGCAGCTTGGGGGGGACTTATGGGGCCAACGTCCTGACTTTC. This gives the protein CASSLGGTYGANVLTF.

The chain has TRBV6-6 and TRBJ2-1, with 8 positions matching TRBD1. CDR3 size: 14 residues. The germline V gene has CDR1 MNHNY and CDR2 SVGAGI (reference sequence). The V segment lost 3 bases and the J segment 9 bases; nucleotides outside the gene matches: 7. DNA of the CDR3: TGTGCCAGCAGTTATGGTCAGGGGGCGACTGAGCAGTTCTTC. Translation gives CASSYGQGATEQFF.

The V and J genes are TRBV30 and TRBJ1-2, with D possibly matching TRBD1 (6 bases). Germline V gene data show CDR1 as GTSNPN and CDR2 as SVGIG (reference sequence). CDR3 length equals 12 residues. V lost 0 bases to trimming and J lost 7 bases, with 9 bases between them. Here the CDR3 DNA reads TGTGCCTGGAGTGTGACAGGCCGTGGCTACACCTTC. This encodes CAWSVTGRGYTF.